This is a list of T cell receptor beta chains from one sample in a study of blood T cell repertoires in COVID-19. The method was immunoSEQ multiplex PCR; TCRdb's version includes in-frame clones alone and lacks a portion of them. The table shows approximately 120,000 clones, with around 86% occurring only once. Sequencing input: peripheral blood. The receptors come from a woman between 50 and 59 years old who had recovered from COVID-19. The CDR3 runs from the conserved cysteine through the conserved F or W. The order of the fields is clone size, V gene, D gene, J gene, CDR3 DNA, CDR3 protein. A D gene is named only where the DNA matches it firmly. The size entry is marked missing in some rows and otherwise reads once, few, many or a size class.

>-|TRBV6-5|TRBD1|TRBJ1-4
TGTGCCAGCAACCCGGGACAGATTAATGAAAAACTGTTTTTT
CASNPGQINEKLFF
>few|TRBV15|TRBD1|TRBJ2-7
TGTGCCACCAGCAGAGACTGGACAGGGTTCGGGGGAGACTACGAGCAGTACTTC
CATSRDWTGFGGDYEQYF
>-|TRBV7-8|-|TRBJ2-3
TGTGCCAGCAGCGAACGGGGGGCTGCTTTCCGATCGCAGTATTTT
CASSERGAAFRSQYF
>-|TRBV3-1/TRBV3-2|TRBD2|TRBJ2-7
TGTGCCAGCAGCCAAGTCACTAGCGGGGGGTCCCACTTC
CASSQVTSGGSHF
>-|TRBV29-1|-|TRBJ1-1
TGCAGCGTTGAAGGACAGCCGAACACTGAAGCTTTCTTT
CSVEGQPNTEAFF
>few|TRBV30|TRBD2|TRBJ2-2
TGTGCCTGGAGTGTTAGCGGGGCGAACACCGGGGAGCTGTTTTTT
CAWSVSGANTGELFF
>few|TRBV30|-|TRBJ1-4
TGTGCCTGGAACCGGGATCTCAATGAAAAACTGTTTTTT
CAWNRDLNEKLFF
>few|TRBV2|-|TRBJ1-5
TGTGCCAGCAAAACTTATGGCAATCAGCCCCAGCATTTT
CASKTYGNQPQHF
>few|TRBV27|-|TRBJ2-1
TGTGCCAGCAGTCCCCCAGGGATCAATGAGCAGTTCTTC
CASSPPGINEQFF
>-|TRBV4-1|-|TRBJ2-2
TGCGCCAGCAGCCATCTCATTCCCAGGGGGAGGCCCAAAACGAACACCGGGGAGCTGTTTTTT
CASSHLIPRGRPKTNTGELFF
>-|TRBV12-3/TRBV12-4|-|TRBJ1-3
TGTGCCAGCAGTAGGGACACTGGAAACACCATATATTTT
CASSRDTGNTIYF
>-|TRBV14|TRBD2|TRBJ2-7
TGTGCCAGCAGCCAGGGGACTAGCGGGAGTGGGTCCTACGAGCAGTACTTC
CASSQGTSGSGSYEQYF
>-|TRBV27|-|TRBJ1-2
TGTGCCAGCATGTCCCAGTTGAACTATGGCTACACCTTC
CASMSQLNYGYTF
>-|TRBV18|-|TRBJ2-6
TGTGCCAGCTCTCAGACCTTGGCCAGGGGGGTTGGGGCCAACGTCCTGACTTTC
CASSQTLARGVGANVLTF
>few|TRBV5-1|TRBD1|TRBJ1-4
TGCGCCAGCAGTAAGGAACCGGGACAGGAAAAAAAACTGTTTTTT
CASSKEPGQEKKLFF
>-|TRBV21-1|-|TRBJ1-5
TGTGCCAGCAGCAAAGGGATAGACTCTAATCAGCCCCAGCATTTT
CASSKGIDSNQPQHF
>-|TRBV2|TRBD1|TRBJ1-1
TGTGCCAGCAGGAACCTCGACAGGGTGGCTGAAGCTTTCTTT
CASRNLDRVAEAFF
>-|TRBV5-1|TRBD2|TRBJ2-3
TGCGCCAGCAGCTTACTAGCGGGGCCTGTGGATACGCAGTATTTT
CASSLLAGPVDTQYF
>-|TRBV7-9|TRBD1|TRBJ1-1
TGTGCCAGCAGCTTAGTACAGGGGACTGAAGCTTTCTTT
CASSLVQGTEAFF
>few|TRBV5-6|-|TRBJ2-7
TGTGCCAGCAGCCTACAGGACAGAGAGCAGTACTTC
CASSLQDREQYF
>-|TRBV5-1|-|TRBJ1-1
TGCGCCAGCAGCTTTCAGGCGTCCCTAAGGAACACTGAAGCTTTCTTT
CASSFQASLRNTEAFF
>-|TRBV2|-|TRBJ2-5
TGTGCCAGCAGTGGGGCCGGGGGGCCGGCTCAAGAGACCCAGTACTTC
CASSGAGGPAQETQYF
>-|TRBV3-1/TRBV3-2|-|TRBJ1-1
TGTGCCAGCAGCCCACGTGGGGGAGGGAACACTGAAGCTTTCTTT
CASSPRGGGNTEAFF
>-|TRBV6-6|-|TRBJ2-5
TGTGCCAGCAGGCGAACATCTCGACGGGGGGCCCAAGAGACCCAGTACTTC
CASRRTSRRGAQETQYF